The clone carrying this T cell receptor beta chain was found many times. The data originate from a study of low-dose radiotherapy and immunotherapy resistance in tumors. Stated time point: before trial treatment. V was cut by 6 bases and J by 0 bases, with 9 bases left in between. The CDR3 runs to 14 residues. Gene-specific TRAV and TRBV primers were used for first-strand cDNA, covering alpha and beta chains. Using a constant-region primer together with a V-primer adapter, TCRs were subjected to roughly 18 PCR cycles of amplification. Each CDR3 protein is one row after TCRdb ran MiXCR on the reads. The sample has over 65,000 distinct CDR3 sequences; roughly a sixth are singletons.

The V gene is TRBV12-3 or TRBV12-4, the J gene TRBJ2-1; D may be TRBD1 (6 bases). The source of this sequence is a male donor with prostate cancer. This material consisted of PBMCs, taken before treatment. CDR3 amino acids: CASSQQGSYNEQFF. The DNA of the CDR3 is TGTGCCAGCAGCCAACAGGGCTCCTACAATGAGCAGTTCTTC.